Presented here are 24 T cell receptor beta chains from one specimen sequenced in a study of blood T cell repertoires in COVID-19. Assay used: immunoSEQ multiplex PCR; TCRdb lists only in-frame clones, some missing. The table includes under 150,000 clones, around 88% detected once. The sequenced material came from peripheral blood. These receptors originate from a man at least 80 years old with active or convalescent COVID-19.

The chain links TRBV19 to TRBJ2-3; 13 bases are a match to TRBD2. Germline lookup yields CDR1 LNHDA and CDR2 SQIVND (reference sequence). There are 15 residues in the CDR3. The junction had 8 bases not matched to a gene; V was cut back by 5 bases and J by 9 bases. This chain's CDR3 is CASSELAGGDQTQYF. In DNA, the CDR3 is TGTGCCAGTAGTGAACTAGCGGGGGGGGACCAAACGCAGTATTTT. Supplemented by reference TRBV19 and TRBJ2-3, the full variable domain reads DGGITQSPKYLFRKEGQNVTLSCEQNLNHDAMYWYRQDPGQGLRLIYYSQIVNDFQKGDIAEGYSVSREKKESFPLTVTSAQKNPTAFYLCASSELAGGDQTQYFGPGTRLTVL.

The CDR3 loop reads CASSPRQGENTIYF. For the CDR3, the DNA is TGTGCCAGCAGCCCGAGACAGGGGGAAAACACCATATATTTT. V is TRBV3-1 (or the pseudogene TRBV3-2) and J is TRBJ1-3, with 9 bases matching TRBD1. V was clipped by 4 bases and J by 6 bases; unmatched bases: 4. The CDR3 spans 14 residues. Per the germline V gene, CDR1 is LGHDT and CDR2 is YNNKEL (reference sequence).

The sample holds one count of this clone. The rearrangement links TRBV9 to TRBJ1-3; D ambiguous. This CDR3 is 16 amino acids long. Germline-derived CDR1 and CDR2 are SGDLS and YYNGEE. Trimming took off 2 bases at V and 2 bases at J, with 14 bases between the two ends. CDR3 amino acids: CASSVAGSVAGNTIYF. CDR3 in DNA: TGTGCCAGCAGCGTTGCGGGGTCAGTAGCTGGAAACACCATATATTTT.

J is TRBJ2-3 and V is TRBV29-1, with TRBD1 identical over 9 bases. CDR3 length equals 14 residues. Germline CDR1 reads SQVTM; CDR2 reads ANQGSEA. V lost 4 bases, J lost 2 bases, and 4 bases stayed unmatched. DNA of the CDR3: TGCAGCGTTGGGACAGGGGATTTCACAGATACGCAGTATTTT. This sequence encodes CSVGTGDFTDTQYF.

The J gene is TRBJ2-1, the V gene TRBV20-1, with TRBD2 identical over 16 bases. CDR3 length: 16 amino acids. Germline V gives CDR1 DFQATT, CDR2 SNEGSKA (reference sequence). V lost 3 bases and J lost 10; bases outside the gene matches: 9. Here the CDR3 reads CSASFSGTSGGAEQFF. The CDR3 DNA sequence: TGCAGTGCTAGTTTCTCCGGGACTAGCGGGGGGGCGGAGCAGTTCTTC.

The rearrangement links TRBV5-1 to TRBJ2-5, with a weak D call TRBD2 (6 bases). Trimming left V 3 bases short and J 0 bases short, with 6 bases between. The CDR3 totals 13 residues. From germline, CDR1 is SGHRS and CDR2 YFSETQ. CDR3 coding DNA: TGCGCCAGCAGCTGGGGGGACCAAGAGACCCAGTACTTC. Translation gives CASSWGDQETQYF.

The V and J genes are TRBV7-7 and TRBJ2-3; TRBD1 might be the D (6 bases). V lost 5 bases and J 5 bases, leaving 17 bases between the germline ends. From germline, CDR1 is SSHAT and CDR2 FNYEAQ (reference sequence). CDR3 size: 15 residues. CDR3 sequence: CASSDTWGLGDTQYF. The CDR3 nucleotides are TGTGCCAGCAGCGACACTTGGGGGCTGGGAGATACGCAGTATTTT.

This clone showed up just a few times. This chain links TRBV19 with TRBJ1-4; no clear D gene. The CDR3 is 16 residues long. The germline V gene encodes CDR1 LNHDA and CDR2 SQIVND (reference sequence). Trimming left V 2 bases short and J 1 base short, with 11 bases between. The CDR3 spells CASSISAVGTNEKLFF. The CDR3 coding sequence is TGTGCCAGTAGTATAAGCGCCGTGGGAACTAATGAAAAACTGTTTTTT.

This chain connects TRBV15 to TRBJ1-2; 11 bases fit TRBD1. J was trimmed by 3 bases and V by 2 bases; bases with no gene match: 11. This CDR3 contains 18 residues. Germline V lookup: CDR1 LNHNV, CDR2 YYDKDF (reference sequence). The CDR3 DNA is TGTGCCACCAGCAGACCGGACAGGGGGCTGCTCCTGCACTATGGCTACACCTTC. It codes for CATSRPDRGLLLHYGYTF.

The genes are TRBV4-1 and TRBJ2-3; TRBD2 agrees at 13 bases. From germline, CDR1 is MGHRA and CDR2 YSYEKL. The CDR3 totals 18 residues. Trimming cost V 2 bases and J 2 bases; bases outside gene matches: 7. Here the CDR3 DNA reads TGCGCCAGCAGCCAAAAGGCCGGGACTAGCGGGGCCACAGATACGCAGTATTTT. It is translated as CASSQKAGTSGATDTQYF.

The V gene is TRBV19, the J gene TRBJ2-4, with 8 bases identical to TRBD2. Trimming removed 3 bases from V and 2 bases from J; junction bases left unmatched: 6. Germline lookup yields CDR1 LNHDA and CDR2 SQIVND (reference sequence). The CDR3 has 16 amino acids. The DNA of the CDR3 is TGTGCCAGTAGTATGGTAGCGGGGACCACCAAAAACATTCAGTACTTC. As protein: CASSMVAGTTKNIQYF.

This clone was found once. The chain couples TRBV18 to TRBJ2-3; 14 bases are shared with TRBD2. CDR3 length: 17 amino acids. Germline-derived CDR1 and CDR2 are KGHSH and LQKENI. With V trimmed by 0 bases and J by 4 bases, 3 bases remained unmatched. This chain's CDR3 is CASSPPGTSGGPDTQYF. The CDR3, as DNA: TGTGCCAGCTCACCACCGGGGACTAGCGGGGGCCCAGATACGCAGTATTTT.

The chain couples TRBV12-3 or TRBV12-4 to TRBJ1-1, with 8 positions matching TRBD1. Trimming at V came to 4 bases and at J to 5 bases, leaving 3 bases not matched to a gene. The CDR3 runs 13 residues. The CDR3 nucleotides read TGTGCCAGCAGTTCGACAGGGGTTACTGAAGCTTTCTTT. Translating gives CASSSTGVTEAFF.

V is TRBV29-1 and J is TRBJ1-5; no clear D. Trimming removed 5 bases at V and 0 bases at J, with 14 bases between. The germline V gene encodes CDR1 SQVTM and CDR2 ANQGSEA. This CDR3 is 15 amino acids long. The CDR3 is CSVSYPGNSNQPQHF. For the CDR3, the DNA is TGCAGCGTTTCTTACCCCGGGAATAGCAATCAGCCCCAGCATTTT. The complete variable domain, with remaining parts taken from reference TRBV29-1 and TRBJ1-5, reads SAVISQKPSRDICQRGTSLTIQCQVDSQVTMMFWYRQQPGQSLTLIATANQGSEATYESGFVIDKFPISRPNLTFSTLTVSNMSPEDSSIYLCSVSYPGNSNQPQHFGDGTRLSIL.

In regard to this clone: The junction does not match germline at one end; this may be a read error. This chain links TRBV7-7 with TRBJ1-4; D not certain. Germline CDR1 and CDR2: SSHAT and FNYEAQ (reference sequence). CDR3 length equals 15 residues. CDR3 in DNA: TGTGCTAGCAGCTCCCCCGGGATCCAGGATGAAAAACTGTTTTTT. Encoded protein: CASSSPGIQDEKLFF.

This clone was recorded a few times. V gene TRBV9 combines with J gene TRBJ1-3, with a possible D match to TRBD1 (6 bases). CDR1 SGDLS and CDR2 YYNGEE come from the germline V gene. CDR3 length equals 14 residues. V lost 5 bases and J 0 bases, leaving 9 bases between the germline ends. This CDR3 reads CASRNRDSGNTIYF. CDR3 bases: TGTGCCAGCAGGAACAGGGACTCTGGAAACACCATATATTTT.

This clone was detected only a few times. The V gene is TRBV6-5, the J gene TRBJ2-6; D is unclear. The germline V gene has CDR1 MNHEY and CDR2 SVGAGI. The CDR3 runs 15 residues. V was cut by 1 base and J by 0 bases, with 4 bases left in between. The CDR3 bases are TGTGCCAGCAGTTACTGGAGCTCTGGGGCCAACGTCCTGACTTTC. Amino acid sequence: CASSYWSSGANVLTF.

The J gene is TRBJ2-1, the V gene TRBV5-1; 8 bases fit TRBD2. In germline, CDR1 is SGHRS, CDR2 YFSETQ. This CDR3 is built from 14 residues. The junction had 4 bases not matched to a gene; V was cut back by 1 base and J by 7 bases. The CDR3 protein is CASSLNGGENEQFF. The DNA of the CDR3 is TGCGCCAGCAGCTTGAACGGGGGGGAAAATGAGCAGTTCTTC.

This clone came up once. The CDR3 spells CASSPDRQAETNTGELFF. The CDR3 coding sequence is TGTGCCAGCAGCCCCGACCGACAGGCCGAGACGAACACCGGGGAGCTGTTTTTT. The chain is built from TRBV7-2 and TRBJ2-2, with D tentatively TRBD1 (6 bases). CDR1 is SGHTA and CDR2 is FQGNSA in the germline V gene. Trimming removed 5 bases from V and 0 bases from J, with 19 bases in between. The CDR3 sequence is 18 residues long.

The chain recombines TRBV18 with TRBJ2-7, with 7 positions matching TRBD1. The CDR3 is 13 amino acids. Germline CDR1 KGHSH, CDR2 LQKENI. Trimming cost V 4 bases and J 3 bases; bases outside gene matches: 3. The CDR3 DNA reads TGTGCCAGCTCACTCCGACAGGGCTACGAGCAGTACTTC. It codes for CASSLRQGYEQYF.

This sequence joins TRBV7-2 and TRBJ1-2; TRBD1 is a possible D gene (6 bases). Per the germline V gene, CDR1 is SGHTA and CDR2 is FQGNSA. With 0 bases removed from V and 6 bases from J, the gap between germline ends came to 17 bases. CDR3 length: 16 residues. The CDR3 spells CASSLATLGGGNGYTF. CDR3 nucleotide sequence: TGTGCCAGCAGCTTAGCGACGTTAGGGGGTGGGAATGGCTACACCTTC. The entire variable domain, with the rest obtained from reference TRBV7-2 and TRBJ1-2, is as follows: GAGVSQSPSNKVTEKGKDVELRCDPISGHTALYWYRQSLGQGLEFLIYFQGNSAPDKSGLPSDRFSAERTGGSVSTLTIQRTQQEDSAVYLCASSLATLGGGNGYTFGSGTRLTVV.

The chain has TRBV10-2 and TRBJ1-1; 9 bases are shared with TRBD1. The germline V gene encodes CDR1 WSHSY and CDR2 SAAADI. The CDR3 contains 16 residues. Trimming at V came to 4 bases and at J to 4 bases, leaving 10 bases not matched to a gene. The CDR3: CASSVSGGQGTTEAFF. The CDR3, as DNA: TGCGCCAGCAGTGTCTCGGGAGGACAGGGGACCACTGAAGCTTTCTTT.

This clone was counted between two and nine times. The chain is built from TRBV11-2 and TRBJ2-5; 8 nucleotides line up with TRBD1. CDR1 is SGHAT, CDR2 FQNNGV, per germline. CDR3 size: 14 residues. J gave up 5 bases and V 4 bases, and 6 bases lay outside the gene matches. This chain's CDR3 is CASSWWDRRETQYF. The DNA for the CDR3 is TGTGCCAGCAGCTGGTGGGACAGGCGGGAGACCCAGTACTTC.

The genes are TRBV6-1 and TRBJ2-1; TRBD1 might be the D (6 bases). The germline V and J ends were trimmed by 2 bases and 4 bases, with 12 bases remaining between them. The V gene's germline CDR1 is MNHNS and CDR2 SASEGT. The CDR3 is made up of 15 amino acids. The CDR3 is CASSETWGPYNEQFF. In DNA, the CDR3 is TGTGCCAGCAGTGAAACCTGGGGGCCTTACAATGAGCAGTTCTTC.